This T cell receptor (beta chain) was identified in a study of T cells expressing NK-cell markers. Across the study: The authors derived TCR beta repertoires from sorted CD3+CD56+NKG2C+, CD3+CD56+NKG2C- and CD3+CD56-NKG2C+ T cells. The study sequenced eight donors, seven HCMV-seropositive and one seronegative.

TCRdb derives one entry per CDR3 protein from the 5' RACE reads, leaving out DNA. The sample holds roughly 350,000 distinct CDR3 sequences. Germline V gene sequence: CDR1 SGHVS, CDR2 FQNEAQ. The CDR3 is 16 residues long. The material sequenced was blood T cells: a sorted CD56 or NKG2C T cell subset, CD4+ or CD8+ T cells, or bulk PBMC T cells (not recorded which). The clonotype was recovered from a man aged 18 to 69 in good health. The V and J genes are TRBV7-8 and TRBJ2-3. CDR3: CASSLAEPASTDTQYF.